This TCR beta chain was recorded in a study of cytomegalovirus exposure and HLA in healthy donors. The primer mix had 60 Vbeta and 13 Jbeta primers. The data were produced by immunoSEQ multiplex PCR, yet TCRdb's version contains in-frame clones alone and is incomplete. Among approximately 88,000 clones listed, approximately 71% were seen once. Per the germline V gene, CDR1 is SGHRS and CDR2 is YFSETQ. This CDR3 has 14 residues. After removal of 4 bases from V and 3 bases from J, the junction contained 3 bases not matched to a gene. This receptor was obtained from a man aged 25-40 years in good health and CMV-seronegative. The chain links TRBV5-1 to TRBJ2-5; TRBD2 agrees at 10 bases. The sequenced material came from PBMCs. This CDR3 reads CASSPGLAEETQYF. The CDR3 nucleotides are TGCGCCAGCAGCCCTGGACTAGCGGAAGAGACCCAGTACTTC.